The rows below give T cell receptor beta chains drawn from one sample of a study of blood T cell repertoires in COVID-19. The protocol was immunoSEQ multiplex PCR, while the TCRdb copy is restricted to in-frame clones and leaves out a portion. The top ten hold around a sixth of the sample, which has some 99,000 clones, approximately 87% seen once. Sequences were obtained from peripheral blood. The receptors shown here come from a woman aged 55-75 years with acute or convalescent COVID-19. Both conserved end residues are part of each CDR3. The D gene is left open where the match is weak. Size tells how often a clone was seen (once, few, many) or the class of an expanded clone, and some rows leave it out.

J gene	V gene	clone size	D gene	CDR3 protein	CDR3 DNA
TRBJ2-3	TRBV6-5	.	TRBD2	CASSEDPRGADTQYF	TGTGCCAGCAGCGAGGACCCGCGGGGGGCAGATACGCAGTATTTT
TRBJ1-1	TRBV19	.	.	CASSAQLNTEAFF	TGTGCCAGTAGTGCACAGCTGAACACTGAAGCTTTCTTT
TRBJ1-5	TRBV7-8	.	.	CASSLERGKGNQPQHF	TGTGCCAGCAGCTTAGAAAGGGGAAAGGGCAATCAGCCCCAGCATTTT
TRBJ1-5	TRBV19	.	.	CASSRAGVDQPQHF	TGTGCCAGTAGTCGGGCAGGGGTAGATCAGCCCCAGCATTTT
TRBJ1-3	TRBV28	.	TRBD1	CAADRGSGNTIYF	TGTGCCGCCGACAGGGGTTCCGGAAACACCATATATTTT
TRBJ2-7	TRBV7-3	.	TRBD2	CASSSRTSGIHEQYF	TGTGCCAGCAGCTCCCGGACTAGCGGGATCCACGAGCAGTACTTC
TRBJ1-5	TRBV10-2	.	TRBD1	CASSLGQGNQPQHF	TGCGCCAGCAGTCTTGGACAGGGCAATCAGCCCCAGCATTTT
TRBJ1-5	TRBV19	.	.	CASSRAGLNQPQHF	TGTGCCAGTAGTAGGGCAGGGCTCAATCAGCCCCAGCATTTT
TRBJ2-5	TRBV25-1	.	.	CASSEIRTARQETQYF	TGTGCCAGCAGTGAAATACGGACAGCGAGACAAGAGACCCAGTACTTC
TRBJ2-1	TRBV18	few	.	CASSPPQWGAYNEQFF	TGTGCCAGCTCACCACCACAGTGGGGAGCCTACAATGAGCAGTTCTTC
TRBJ2-7	TRBV3-1/TRBV3-2	.	TRBD2	CASSQLAGAYEQYF	TGTGCCAGCAGCCAACTAGCGGGAGCCTACGAGCAGTACTTC
TRBJ1-4	TRBV28	.	.	CASSLMGAANEKLFF	TGTGCCAGCAGTTTGATGGGGGCGGCTAATGAAAAACTGTTTTTT
TRBJ2-5	TRBV28	.	.	CASSSGLRETQYF	TGTGCCAGCAGTTCAGGGTTGAGGGAGACCCAGTACTTC
TRBJ1-4	TRBV7-9	few	.	CASSLVDTQGPNEKLFF	TGTGCCAGCAGCTTAGTAGACACACAGGGACCTAATGAAAAACTGTTTTTT
TRBJ2-5	TRBV4-2	.	.	CASSQELAGQETQYF	TGTGCCAGCAGCCAAGAGTTGGCAGGACAAGAGACCCAGTACTTC
TRBJ1-3	TRBV28	.	.	CASSSQNTIYF	TGTGCCAGCAGTAGTCAGAACACCATATATTTT
TRBJ1-6	TRBV5-1	.	TRBD1	CASSAQGMESPLHF	TGCGCCAGCAGTGCACAGGGGATGGAATCACCCCTCCACTTT
TRBJ2-7	TRBV5-4	few	TRBD2	CASSFTSGSWNEQYF	TGTGCCAGCAGCTTTACTAGCGGGAGTTGGAACGAGCAGTACTTC
TRBJ1-4	TRBV4-1	.	.	CASSQTGITNEKLFF	TGCGCCAGCAGCCAAACAGGGATTACTAATGAAAAACTGTTTTTT
TRBJ2-3	TRBV28	.	.	CASSSPSTDTQYF	TGTGCCAGCAGTTCCCCGTCCACAGATACGCAGTATTTT
TRBJ2-3	TRBV18	once	.	CASSPRDTSTDTQYF	TGTGCCAGCTCACCCCGGGACACCAGCACAGATACGCAGTATTTT
TRBJ2-5	TRBV11-3	.	TRBD1	CASSRDSEETQYF	TGTGCCAGCTCCAGGGACAGCGAAGAGACCCAGTACTTC
TRBJ2-6	TRBV9	.	TRBD1	CASSAGRDRGPQGNVLTF	TGTGCCAGCAGCGCGGGGCGGGACAGGGGGCCTCAAGGCAACGTCCTGACTTTC
TRBJ2-1	TRBV24-1	.	.	CATSDLGGLVNEQFF	TGTGCCACCAGTGATTTGGGCGGGTTAGTCAATGAGCAGTTCTTC
TRBJ1-1	TRBV5-1	.	.	CASSFARENTEAFF	TGCGCCAGCAGCTTCGCCAGGGAGAACACTGAAGCTTTCTTT
TRBJ2-3	TRBV11-2	.	TRBD1	CASSPRRGTGPRTDTQYF	TGTGCCAGCAGCCCGAGAAGAGGGACAGGGCCCCGCACAGATACGCAGTATTTT
TRBJ2-7	TRBV9	.	TRBD1	CASSVEGDSSYEQYF	TGTGCCAGCAGCGTAGAGGGGGACAGTTCCTACGAGCAGTACTTC
TRBJ1-5	TRBV27	.	.	CASSRDRMGQPQHF	TGTGCCAGCAGCCGAGACAGGATGGGACAGCCCCAGCATTTT
TRBJ1-2	TRBV15	.	.	CATRGTDPSSNYGYTF	TGTGCCACCAGGGGTACAGACCCTTCCTCAAACTATGGCTACACCTTC
TRBJ2-7	TRBV18	.	TRBD2	CASSPMGGHEQYF	TGTGCCAGCTCACCAATGGGAGGGCACGAGCAGTACTTC
TRBJ2-7	TRBV11-2	.	TRBD2	CASSLAGTSGHHEQYF	TGTGCCAGCAGCTTAGCCGGGACTAGCGGGCACCACGAGCAGTACTTC
TRBJ2-2	TRBV12-3/TRBV12-4	few	.	CASSWSATGELFF	TGTGCCAGCAGTTGGAGTGCAACCGGGGAGCTGTTTTTT
TRBJ2-1	TRBV18	.	TRBD2	CASSPLLAAYNEQFF	TGTGCCAGCTCACCTTTACTAGCGGCCTACAATGAGCAGTTCTTC
TRBJ1-6	TRBV27	many	.	CASSIGKDNSPLHF	TGTGCCAGCAGTATCGGGAAAGATAATTCACCCCTCCACTTT
TRBJ1-6	TRBV28	.	TRBD1	CASRLTGARGNSPLHF	TGTGCCAGCCGACTTACAGGGGCCCGGGGTAATTCACCCCTCCACTTT
TRBJ2-1	TRBV6-5	.	.	CASSPLDEQFF	TGTGCCAGCTCCCCGTTAGATGAGCAGTTCTTC
TRBJ2-2	TRBV7-3	.	.	CASSDGGTGELFF	TGTGCCAGCTCGGACGGAGGCACCGGGGAGCTGTTTTTT
TRBJ1-5	TRBV12-3/TRBV12-4	once	.	CASTVRGDQPQHF	TGTGCCAGCACCGTTCGGGGGGACCAGCCCCAGCATTTT
TRBJ2-3	TRBV6-5	.	TRBD2	CASRLAGFTDTQYF	TGTGCCAGCAGGTTAGCGGGGTTCACAGATACGCAGTATTTT
TRBJ2-3	TRBV7-9	.	.	CASSLDNTDTQYF	TGTGCCAGCAGCCTGGACAACACAGATACGCAGTATTTT
TRBJ1-1	TRBV7-9	.	TRBD1	CASSWDRPEAFF	TGTGCCAGCAGCTGGGACAGACCTGAAGCTTTCTTT
TRBJ2-7	TRBV10-3	.	TRBD2	CAISERASGGRYEQYF	TGTGCCATCAGTGAGAGGGCTAGCGGGGGGCGGTACGAGCAGTACTTC
TRBJ2-7	TRBV27	.	TRBD2	CASSLFRLAGKFTPYEQYF	TGTGCCAGCAGTTTATTTCGGCTAGCGGGAAAATTTACCCCCTACGAGCAGTACTTC
TRBJ1-3	TRBV7-6	.	.	CASSATGPNSGNTIYF	TGTGCCAGCAGCGCGACAGGACCGAACTCTGGAAACACCATATATTTT
TRBJ1-2	TRBV9	.	TRBD1	CASSALSGQANYGYTF	TGTGCCAGCAGCGCCCTCTCGGGACAGGCGAACTATGGCTACACCTTC
TRBJ2-1	TRBV11-3	once	TRBD2	CASSLWGWTSGYNEQFF	TGTGCCAGCAGCTTATGGGGTTGGACTAGCGGCTACAATGAGCAGTTCTTC
TRBJ1-1	TRBV6-1	once	.	CASSEQANTEAFF	TGTGCCAGCAGTGAACAGGCTAACACTGAAGCTTTCTTT
TRBJ1-2	TRBV28	.	.	CASSGEAFRVNYGYTF	TGTGCCAGCAGTGGAGAGGCTTTCAGGGTCAACTATGGCTACACCTTC
TRBJ2-4	TRBV7-2	.	.	CASSFQGGSNIQYF	TGTGCCAGCAGCTTCCAGGGGGGATCGAACATTCAGTACTTC
TRBJ2-3	TRBV30	.	TRBD1	CAWSAPLGQGRDTQYF	TGTGCCTGGAGTGCCCCCCTCGGACAGGGGAGGGATACGCAGTATTTT
TRBJ2-1	TRBV7-8	.	.	CASSLRVVRGEQFF	TGTGCCAGCAGCTTAAGAGTCGTTCGGGGTGAGCAGTTCTTC
TRBJ1-3	TRBV25-1	.	.	CATSPGPGNTIYF	TGTGCCACCAGCCCAGGGCCTGGAAACACCATATATTTT
TRBJ1-4	TRBV28	.	.	CASSSPQGSFGLFF	TGTGCCAGCAGCTCTCCCCAAGGGAGTTTTGGTTTGTTTTTT
TRBJ1-4	TRBV19	.	.	CASRRGAANEKLFF	TGTGCCAGTAGGCGGGGGGCCGCTAATGAAAAACTGTTTTTT
TRBJ2-7	TRBV7-8	.	.	CASSLRGTYEQYF	TGTGCCAGCAGCCTAAGGGGGACCTACGAGCAGTACTTC
TRBJ2-1	TRBV11-3	.	.	CASSPGVQPGNEQFF	TGTGCCAGCAGCCCGGGAGTTCAGCCCGGGAATGAGCAGTTCTTC
TRBJ1-1	TRBV10-3	.	.	CAITVDRTTEAFF	TGTGCCATCACCGTTGACAGGACAACTGAAGCTTTCTTT
TRBJ1-2	TRBV27	once	.	CASSLSWGQGVGYGYTF	TGTGCCAGCAGTTTATCGTGGGGCCAGGGTGTAGGGTATGGCTACACCTTC